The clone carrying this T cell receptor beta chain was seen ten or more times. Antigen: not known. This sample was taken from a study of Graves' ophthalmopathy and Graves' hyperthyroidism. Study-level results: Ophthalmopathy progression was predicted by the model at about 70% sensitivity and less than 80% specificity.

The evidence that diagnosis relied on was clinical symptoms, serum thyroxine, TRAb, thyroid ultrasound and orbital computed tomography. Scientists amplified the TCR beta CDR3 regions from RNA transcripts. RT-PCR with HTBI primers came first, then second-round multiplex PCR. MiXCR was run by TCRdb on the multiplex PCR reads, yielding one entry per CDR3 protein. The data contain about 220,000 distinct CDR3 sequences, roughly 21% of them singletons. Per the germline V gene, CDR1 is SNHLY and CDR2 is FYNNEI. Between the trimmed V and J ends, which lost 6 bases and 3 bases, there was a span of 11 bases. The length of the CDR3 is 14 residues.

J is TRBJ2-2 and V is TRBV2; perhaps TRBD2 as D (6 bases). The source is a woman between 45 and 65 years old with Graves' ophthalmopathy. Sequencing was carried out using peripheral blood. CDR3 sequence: CASSVGRDTGELFF. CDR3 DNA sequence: TGTGCCAGCAGCGTCGGGAGAGACACCGGGGAGCTGTTTTTT. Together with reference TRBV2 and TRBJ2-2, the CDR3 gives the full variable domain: EPEVTQTPSHQVTQMGQEVILRCVPISNHLYFYWYRQILGQKVEFLVSFYNNEISEKSEIFDDQFSVERPDGSNFTLKIRSTKLEDSAMYFCASSVGRDTGELFFGEGSRLTVL.